This T cell receptor beta chain was found in a study of blood T cell repertoires in COVID-19. Study as a whole: From T cells, B-cell-depleted T cells, or PBMCs came the material, which was cDNA or gDNA.

Clones were sequenced by immunoSEQ multiplex PCR, and TCRdb holds only the in-frame ones, with some missing. This table has 200,000 to 300,000 clones, about 91% appearing once. CDR3 length: 13 residues. Trimming pared 3 bases from V and 4 bases from J, leaving 7 bases between. Germline V gene lookup returns CDR1 SGHAT and CDR2 FQNNGV. The sample comprised PBMCs or T cells enriched from blood (not recorded which). The receptor was derived from a woman under 40 with acute COVID-19. The genes are TRBV11-2 and TRBJ1-5; D uncertain. The CDR3 DNA sequence: TGTGCCAGCAGCTTCGGGGTAAATCAGCCCCAGCATTTT. It yields the protein CASSFGVNQPQHF.